Below are 7 T cell receptor beta chains sequenced from a single sample in a study of beta chain features in type 1 diabetes. The study reverse transcribed the entire isolated RNA, so it sequenced expressed TCRB transcripts. The method was immunoSEQ multiplex PCR; TCRdb's version includes in-frame clones alone and lacks a portion of them. The table includes 30,000 to 45,000 clones, approximately 60% detected once. Sequencing was carried out using Tregs from blood. The receptor set was obtained from a woman in her 30s in good health.

V and J are TRBV6-1 and TRBJ2-7; D unresolved. V was shortened by 8 bases and J by 9 bases, with 14 bases between the two germline ends. The CDR3 loop spans 11 amino acids. The germline V gene has CDR1 MNHNS and CDR2 SASEGT. The CDR3 nucleotides read TGTGCCAGCTCAAGAACTGCGGCGCAGTACTTC. Translation gives CASSRTAAQYF.

This clone was counted a few times. The chain combines TRBV30 with TRBJ2-2; D may be TRBD2 (7 bases). The ends were cut back, 5 bases at V and 5 bases at J, with 21 bases in the middle. This CDR3 contains 16 residues. The germline V gene has CDR1 GTSNPN and CDR2 SVGIG (reference sequence). This chain's CDR3 is CAWGDWGGARTGELFF. CDR3 nucleotides: TGTGCCTGGGGGGATTGGGGGGGCGCAAGGACCGGGGAGCTGTTTTTT.

In its sample, this clone was seen once. This rearrangement joins TRBV27 to TRBJ1-1; 7 bases agree with TRBD1. The CDR3 runs 22 residues. From germline, CDR1 is MNHEY and CDR2 SMNVEV (reference sequence). Trimming at V came to 2 bases and at J to 0 bases, leaving 24 bases not matched to a gene. The CDR3 sequence is CASSLLIRWETYRGALNTEAFF. As DNA, the CDR3 is TGTGCCAGCAGTTTACTCATACGATGGGAGACATACAGGGGCGCCTTGAACACTGAAGCTTTCTTT.

The chain is built from TRBV28 and TRBJ2-5; 7 bases match TRBD1. The tail of the sequence fits TRBJ2-7 better, so the J call may be wrong. The germline V gene encodes CDR1 MDHEN and CDR2 SYDVKM. The CDR3 length is 13 residues. As DNA, the CDR3 is TGTGCCAGCAGCCGGGACAGCCGCTACGAGCAGTACTTC. It specifies CASSRDSRYEQYF.

The V call is TRBV5-4, the J call TRBJ1-4; D not certain. The CDR3 has 14 amino acids. The germline gives CDR1 SGHNT, CDR2 YYREEE (reference sequence). The germline V and J ends were trimmed by 4 bases and 3 bases, with 10 bases remaining between them. The CDR3 DNA reads TGTGCCAGCAGCAGAGACTCCTCTAATGAAAAACTGTTTTTT. Protein: CASSRDSSNEKLFF.

The rearrangement uses TRBV18 and TRBJ1-4; D is possibly TRBD1 (5 bases). The CDR3 totals 15 residues. Trimming shortened V by 4 bases and J by 0 bases, and 9 bases separated the two germline ends. CDR1 and CDR2 from the germline V gene are KGHSH and LQKENI. The CDR3 nucleotides read TGTGCCAGCTCACTGGACAAGTCAACTAATGAAAAACTGTTTTTT. It is translated as CASSLDKSTNEKLFF.

This sequence joins TRBV5-4 and TRBJ2-1, with 11 bases fitting TRBD2. The CDR3 is 18 residues long. The J segment lost 1 base and the V segment lost 3 bases, leaving 9 bases of the junction unmatched. Germline lookup yields CDR1 SGHNT and CDR2 YYREEE (reference sequence). CDR3 coding DNA: TGTGCCAGCAGCTCCGATCCCGGGACTAGCGGTTCCTACAATGAGCAGTTCTTC. Translation: CASSSDPGTSGSYNEQFF.